The 31 T cell receptor beta chains presented below share a single source sample, sequenced in a study of metastatic and nonmetastatic thyroid tumors. MiXCR re-clonotyped the PCR reads for TCRdb. The sample has about 69,000 clones; 14% are singletons. Ahead of thyroid surgery, no patient had received treatment of any kind. The sample taken for sequencing was blood. The receptors derive from a male donor with papillary thyroid cancer or a benign thyroid nodule (not recorded which). Some clones in this sample may be carry-over from other donors' samples.

This clone has at least ten counts. The chain is built from TRBV7-9 and TRBJ2-5, with 12 nucleotides matching TRBD1. There are 15 residues in the CDR3. V gave up 1 base and J gave up 5 bases; unmatched junction bases: 2. The V gene's germline CDR1 is SEHNR and CDR2 FQNEAQ (reference sequence). In nucleotides, the CDR3 is TGTGCCAGCAGCTTAGGGGGACAGGGGGCGGAGACCCAGTACTTC. The encoded protein is CASSLGGQGAETQYF.

This clone was seen ten or more times. This chain uses TRBV27 with TRBJ2-1; TRBD2 agrees at 11 bases. Germline-derived CDR1 and CDR2 are MNHEY and SMNVEV (reference sequence). With 3 bases clipped from V and 6 bases from J, the junction kept 7 bases outside the gene matches. This CDR3 contains 16 residues. CDR3 amino acids: CASSFTPGTSGNEQFF. CDR3 sequence (DNA): TGTGCCAGCAGTTTTACCCCCGGGACTAGCGGCAATGAGCAGTTCTTC.

This clone was recorded at least ten times. The chain links TRBV19 to TRBJ1-2; TRBD1 aligns across 10 bases. Looked up from germline, CDR1 is LNHDA and CDR2 is SQIVND (reference sequence). The CDR3 extends over 14 amino acids. V was pared by 8 bases and J by 2 bases, with 5 bases of the junction left unmatched. The CDR3: CASEVTGGNYGYTF. CDR3 in DNA: TGTGCCAGTGAGGTGACAGGGGGCAACTATGGCTACACCTTC.

This clone was recorded at least ten times. The rearrangement joins TRBV28 to TRBJ2-2; TRBD2 matches at 11 bases. The germline V gene encodes CDR1 MDHEN and CDR2 SYDVKM. CDR3 length: 16 residues. The V segment lost 6 bases and the J segment 1 base; nucleotides outside the gene matches: 4. CDR3 DNA: TGTGCCAGCAGCGTTAGCGGGAGGGAGAACACCGGGGAGCTGTTTTTT. This encodes CASSVSGRENTGELFF.

The CDR3 DNA follows: TGTTCCGCGTGGGGCTCCTACGAGCAGTACTTC. This codes for CSAWGSYEQYF. V usage is TRBV10-3 and J usage is TRBJ2-7; D not resolved. Per germline, CDR1 ENHRY and CDR2 SYGVKD. The CDR3 contains 11 residues.

The sample holds many counts of this clone. Distinct nucleotide sequences in the sample also encode this CDR3. The chain employs TRBV20-1 and TRBJ2-1, with a possible D match to TRBD2 (5 bases). V was clipped by 0 bases and J by 0 bases, with 15 bases between them. The CDR3 has 17 residues. The germline gives CDR1 DFQATT, CDR2 SNEGSKA (reference sequence). The CDR3 DNA sequence: TGCAGTGCTAGAGATCCCCCTGGCGGGCCCTCCTACAATGAGCAGTTCTTC. Translating it yields CSARDPPGGPSYNEQFF.

As for this clone: One junction end does not reproduce the germline sequence, and a read error may be involved. The chain employs TRBV10-1 and TRBJ1-1; D not certain. The CDR3 length is 14 residues. The germline V gene has CDR1 WNHNN and CDR2 SYGVQD (reference sequence). CDR3 in DNA: TGCGCCAGCAGTGAGGCAGGTATCGGCACTGAAGCTCTCTTT. Encoded protein: CASSEAGIGTEALF.

Ten or more counts support this clone. V and J are TRBV5-1 and TRBJ2-3; TRBD2 is a possible D gene (5 bases). The CDR3 sequence is 14 residues long. The V gene's germline CDR1 is SGHRS and CDR2 YFSETQ. V lost 0 bases and J lost 4, with 9 bases in between. The DNA for the CDR3 is TGCGCCAGCAGCTTGGTTAGCGTCGCAGATACGCAGTATTTT. Its protein product is CASSLVSVADTQYF.

This clone was counted ten times or more. The V gene is TRBV11-1, the J gene TRBJ1-6; 7 bases align to TRBD1. CDR1 and CDR2 (germline): SGHAT, FQDESV (reference sequence). J gave up 2 bases and V 1 base, and 2 bases lay outside the gene matches. The CDR3 runs to 16 residues. The CDR3 coding sequence is TGTGCCAGCAGCTTAGGACAGGGAACCTATAATTCACCCCTCCACTTT. This translates into CASSLGQGTYNSPLHF. Full variable domain (missing parts from reference TRBV11-1 and TRBJ1-6): EAEVAQSPRYKITEKSQAVAFWCDPISGHATLYWYRQILGQGPELLVQFQDESVVDDSQLPKDRFSAERLKGVDSTLKIQPAELGDSAMYLCASSLGQGTYNSPLHFGNGTRLTVT.

The chain carries TRBV6-1 and TRBJ1-1; 7 bases are shared with TRBD1. This CDR3 is 16 amino acids long. Trimming cost V 3 bases and J 3 bases; bases outside gene matches: 10. From germline, CDR1 is MNHNS and CDR2 SASEGT. The CDR3 reads CASSDLQGWRDTEAFF. CDR3 DNA: TGTGCCAGCAGTGACCTACAGGGGTGGAGGGACACTGAAGCTTTCTTT.

This clone appeared many times. The chain combines TRBV6-5 with TRBJ2-3, with 14 bases lining up with TRBD2. The CDR3 has 18 amino acids. Germline CDR1 and CDR2: MNHEY and SVGAGI. J was trimmed by 1 base and V by 4 bases; bases with no gene match: 7. The CDR3 DNA reads as TGTGCCAGCAGTTCCGGGACTAGCGGGAGAACGGGCACAGATACGCAGTATTTT. This codes for CASSSGTSGRTGTDTQYF.

This sequence joins TRBV6-5 and TRBJ2-7; possible D gene TRBD1, 6 bases. V lost 4 bases, J lost 3 bases, and 7 bases lay in between. The CDR3 is 12 residues long. Germline V gene data show CDR1 as MNHEY and CDR2 as SVGAGI. The CDR3 protein is CASSWTVYEQYF. The CDR3 nucleotides are TGTGCCAGCAGTTGGACAGTCTACGAGCAGTACTTC.

In its sample, this clone was seen many times. The chain uses TRBV2 and TRBJ2-7, with 7 bases identical to TRBD2. The V gene end was trimmed by 7 bases and the J gene end by 1 base; junction bases not matched to a gene: 13. Per germline, CDR1 SNHLY and CDR2 FYNNEI. This CDR3 has 16 residues. Here the CDR3 reads CASISGEGSWSYEQYV. In DNA, the CDR3 is TGTGCCAGCATCAGCGGGGAGGGGTCCTGGTCCTACGAGCAGTACGTC.

This clone was seen a handful of times. V usage is TRBV6-1 and J usage is TRBJ2-7; no clear D gene. Germline V gene lookup returns CDR1 MNHNS and CDR2 SASEGT. V lost 7 bases to trimming and J lost 2 bases, with 12 bases between them. The CDR3 has 13 residues. CDR3: CASNLYGTYEQYF. The CDR3 DNA follows: TGTGCCAGCAACCTATATGGCACCTACGAGCAGTACTTC.

Concerning this clone itself: It may be a read error: a sequence one base away is much more abundant. The gene calls are TRBV9 and TRBJ2-5; D gene ambiguous. The CDR3 length is 15 residues. Trimming shortened V by 0 bases and J by 3 bases, and 12 bases separated the two germline ends. Germline V gives CDR1 SGDLS, CDR2 YYNGEE. The CDR3 DNA sequence: TGTGCCAGCAGCGTAGGGGTTACTCATAAAGAGACCCAGTACTTC. As protein: CASSVGVTHKETQYF.

This clone was recorded many times. The V gene is TRBV16, the J gene TRBJ2-1; 9 bases are a match to TRBD1. The CDR3 extends over 12 amino acids. After removal of 7 bases from V and 12 bases from J, the junction contained 7 bases not matched to a gene. Germline V gives CDR1 KGHSY, CDR2 FQNENV. The CDR3 here is CASTPRDRVQFF. The DNA of the CDR3 is TGTGCCAGCACCCCCCGGGACAGGGTGCAGTTCTTC.

This clone was counted ten times or more. The rearrangement joins TRBV2 to TRBJ2-2; 9 positions agree with TRBD2. Trimming cost V 8 bases and J 6 bases; bases outside gene matches: 16. The CDR3 totals 17 residues. Germline CDR1 reads SNHLY; CDR2 reads FYNNEI. The CDR3 nucleotides are TGTGCCAGCTCCCCGAGGCTGGCTAGCGGGATCGCCGGGGAGCTGTTTTTT. It encodes CASSPRLASGIAGELFF. The whole variable domain, remainder taken from reference TRBV2 and TRBJ2-2, is EPEVTQTPSHQVTQMGQEVILRCVPISNHLYFYWYRQILGQKVEFLVSFYNNEISEKSEIFDDQFSVERPDGSNFTLKIRSTKLEDSAMYFCASSPRLASGIAGELFFGEGSRLTVL.

This clone was seen at least ten times. This chain uses TRBV3-1 with TRBJ1-4; no definite D call. The CDR3 is 12 amino acids. The germline V gene has CDR1 LGHDT and CDR2 YNNKEL (reference sequence). Trimming took off 6 bases at V and 5 bases at J, with 7 bases between the two ends. DNA for the CDR3: TGTGCCAGCAGTCTTGCAAATGAAAAACTGTTTTTT. The encoded protein is CASSLANEKLFF.

The sample holds a few counts of this clone. The chain links TRBV5-6 to TRBJ2-5, with 9 bases lining up with TRBD2. The CDR3 consists of 14 residues. Germline CDR1 SGHDT, CDR2 YYEEEE. The J segment lost 4 bases and the V segment lost 3 bases, leaving 4 bases of the junction unmatched. The CDR3 is CASSSSGTRETQYF. The CDR3, as DNA: TGTGCCAGCAGCTCTAGCGGGACCCGAGAGACCCAGTACTTC.

The rearrangement links TRBV20-1 to TRBJ1-1; D is uncertain. Germline lookup yields CDR1 DFQATT and CDR2 SNEGSKA (reference sequence). The CDR3 extends over 13 amino acids. V lost 6 bases and J lost 7, with 18 bases in between. In nucleotides, the CDR3 is TGCAGTGCCGCCGGATGGTGGCAGATTGAAGCTTTCTTT. Its translation is CSAAGWWQIEAFF.

Ten or more counts support this clone. V and J are TRBV5-1 and TRBJ1-1; 9 bases align to TRBD1. V shed 4 bases and J 3 bases; nucleotides not matched to a gene: 7. CDR1 is SGHRS and CDR2 is YFSETQ in the germline V gene. This CDR3 comprises 15 residues. The CDR3 nucleotides read TGCGCCAGCAGCGCAACAGGGGGCGAGGACACTGAAGCTTTCTTT. Protein sequence: CASSATGGEDTEAFF.

The chain combines TRBV20-1 with TRBJ2-7, with D unclear. In germline, CDR1 is DFQATT, CDR2 SNEGSKA (reference sequence). V dropped 1 base and J dropped 12 bases, with 25 bases sitting between them. This CDR3 spans 15 amino acids. The CDR3 DNA is TGCAGTGCTAGAGGACTCCACAGCATCTCCTACGAGGTGTACTTC. It codes for CSARGLHSISYEVYF.

This clone was found many times. The J gene is TRBJ1-1, the V gene TRBV12-3 or TRBV12-4; the D gene is possibly TRBD1 (5 bases). With 7 bases removed from V and 7 bases from J, the gap between germline ends came to 19 bases. CDR3 length: 14 residues. The CDR3 spells CASTPVGGVGEAFF. Written as DNA, the CDR3 is TGTGCCAGCACCCCGGTCGGGGGAGTGGGTGAAGCTTTCTTT.

This clone was seen repeatedly, ten times or more. The V call is TRBV19, the J call TRBJ2-7, with 7 bases aligning to TRBD1. Germline CDR1 is LNHDA and CDR2 is SQIVND (reference sequence). The length of the CDR3 is 14 residues. The ends lost 5 bases at V and 6 bases at J; junction bases unmatched: 10. Written as DNA, the CDR3 is TGTGCCAGTAGTCCGGGACAGCGAGTATCCGAGCAGTACTTC. Translating it yields CASSPGQRVSEQYF.

The chain combines TRBV7-2 with TRBJ1-2, with D possibly TRBD1 on 5 matching bases. The germline gives CDR1 SGHTA, CDR2 FQGNSA. CDR3 length: 11 residues. The V and J ends lost 3 bases and 12 bases respectively, with 11 bases between them. The CDR3 DNA reads TGTGCCAGCAGCTTCCGGGACGGACACACCTTC. Protein: CASSFRDGHTF.

This clone has at least ten counts. V gene TRBV24-1 combines with J gene TRBJ1-1, with 8 positions matching TRBD1. V dropped 5 bases and J dropped 1; count of bases not matched to a gene: 8. The CDR3 totals 16 residues. The V gene's germline CDR1 is KGHDR and CDR2 SFDVKD. As DNA, the CDR3 is TGTGCCACCAGTGTCACTACCGGGACAGGGAACACTGAAGCTTTCTTT. Translating gives CATSVTTGTGNTEAFF.

This clone was seen only once. The chain recombines TRBV20-1 with TRBJ2-7; D uncertain. Germline V CDR1 and CDR2: DFQATT, SNEGSKA (reference sequence). Trimming shortened V by 0 bases and J by 5 bases, and 14 bases separated the two germline ends. This CDR3 spans 14 amino acids. Here the CDR3 DNA reads TGCAGTGCTAGAGATTTGCTATCCGGCGACGAGCAGTACTTC. This gives the protein CSARDLLSGDEQYF.

This clone was counted many times. DNA for the CDR3: TGTGCCTGGAGTCTACCCGGGGGCACCCGGGGGGAGACCCAGTACTTC. Translation gives CAWSLPGGTRGETQYF. The chain uses TRBV30 and TRBJ2-5, with D perhaps TRBD1 or TRBD2 (6 bases each). Trimming pared 2 bases from V and 5 bases from J, leaving 21 bases between. In germline, CDR1 is GTSNPN, CDR2 SVGIG (reference sequence). The CDR3 loop spans 16 amino acids.

In its sample, this clone was seen many times. One end of the junction is discordant with germline, which a read error may explain. Other DNA sequences in the same sample also yield this CDR3. The chain couples TRBV27 to TRBJ1-6; no firm D call. Germline V CDR1 and CDR2: MNHEY, SMNVEV (reference sequence). This CDR3 region has 14 residues. CDR3 DNA: TGTGCCAGCAGCTCTCCCGGGGTCCGATCACCTCTCCACTTT. It is translated as CASSSPGVRSPLHF.

This clone was counted at least ten times. The chain is built from TRBV11-2 and TRBJ1-4, with D maybe TRBD1 (6 bases). Between the trimmed V and J ends, which lost 4 bases and 8 bases, there was a span of 17 bases. The CDR3 is made up of 15 amino acids. The germline gives CDR1 SGHAT, CDR2 FQNNGV. This CDR3 is CASSSRRGGREKLFF. As DNA, the CDR3 is TGTGCCAGCAGCTCACGAAGGGGGGGTAGGGAAAAACTGTTTTTT.

This clone was detected many times. The rearrangement joins TRBV18 to TRBJ2-1; D gene uncertain. Germline V lookup: CDR1 KGHSH, CDR2 LQKENI. Trimming cost V 2 bases and J 0 bases, with 8 bases left between them. There are 15 residues in the CDR3. As DNA, the CDR3 is TGTGCCAGCTCACCATCGAGGAGCTCCTACAATGAGCAGTTCTTC. Amino acid sequence: CASSPSRSSYNEQFF.